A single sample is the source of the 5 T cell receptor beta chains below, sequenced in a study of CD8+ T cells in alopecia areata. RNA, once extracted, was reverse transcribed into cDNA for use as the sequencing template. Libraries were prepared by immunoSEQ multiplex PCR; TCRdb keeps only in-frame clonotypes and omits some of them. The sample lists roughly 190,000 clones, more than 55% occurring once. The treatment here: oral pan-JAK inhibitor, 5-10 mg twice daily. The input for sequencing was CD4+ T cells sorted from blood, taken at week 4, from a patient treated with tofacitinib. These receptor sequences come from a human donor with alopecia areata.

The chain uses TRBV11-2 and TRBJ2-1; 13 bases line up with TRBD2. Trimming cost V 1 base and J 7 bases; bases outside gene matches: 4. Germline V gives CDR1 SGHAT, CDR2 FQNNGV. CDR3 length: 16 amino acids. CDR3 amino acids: CASSLVGTSGKNEQFF. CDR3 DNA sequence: TGTGCCAGCAGCTTAGTAGGGACTAGCGGGAAAAATGAGCAGTTCTTC.

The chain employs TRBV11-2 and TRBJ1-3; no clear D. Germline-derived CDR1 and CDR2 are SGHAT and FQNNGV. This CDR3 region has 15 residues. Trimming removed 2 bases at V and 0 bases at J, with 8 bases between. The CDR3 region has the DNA TGTGCCAGCAGCTTAATCGGGGTCTCTGGAAACACCATATATTTT. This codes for CASSLIGVSGNTIYF.

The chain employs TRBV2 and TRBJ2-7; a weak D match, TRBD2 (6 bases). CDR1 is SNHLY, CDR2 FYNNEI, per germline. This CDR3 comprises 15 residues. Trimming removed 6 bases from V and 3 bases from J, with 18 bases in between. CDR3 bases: TGTGCCAGCAGGCCCAATATAGTGGAGGGCTACGAGCAGTACTTC. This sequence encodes CASRPNIVEGYEQYF.

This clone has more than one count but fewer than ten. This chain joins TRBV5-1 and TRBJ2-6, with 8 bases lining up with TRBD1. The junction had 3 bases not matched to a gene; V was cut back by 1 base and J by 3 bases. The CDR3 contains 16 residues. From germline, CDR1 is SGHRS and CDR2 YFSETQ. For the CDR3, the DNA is TGCGCCAGCAGCTTGCCCAGGGGGCGTGGGGCCAACGTCCTGACTTTC. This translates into CASSLPRGRGANVLTF.

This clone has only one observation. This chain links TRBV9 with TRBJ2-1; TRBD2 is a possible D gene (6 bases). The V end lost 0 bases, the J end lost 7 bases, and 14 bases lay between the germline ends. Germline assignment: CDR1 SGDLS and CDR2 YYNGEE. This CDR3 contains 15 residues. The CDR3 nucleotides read TGTGCCAGCAGCGTAGAGACGGGAGTTTGGAATGAGCAGTTCTTC. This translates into CASSVETGVWNEQFF.